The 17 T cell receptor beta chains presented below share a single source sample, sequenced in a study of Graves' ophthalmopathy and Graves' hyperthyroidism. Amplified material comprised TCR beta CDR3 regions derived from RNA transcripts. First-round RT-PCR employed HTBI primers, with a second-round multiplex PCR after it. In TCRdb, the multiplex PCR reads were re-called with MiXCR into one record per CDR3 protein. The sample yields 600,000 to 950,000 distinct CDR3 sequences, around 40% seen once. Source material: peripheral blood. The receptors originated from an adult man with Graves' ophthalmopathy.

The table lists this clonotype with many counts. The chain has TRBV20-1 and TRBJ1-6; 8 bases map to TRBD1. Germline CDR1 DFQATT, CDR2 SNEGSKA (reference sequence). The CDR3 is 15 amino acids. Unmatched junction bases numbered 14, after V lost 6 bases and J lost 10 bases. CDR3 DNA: TGCAGTGCCCACCGGACAGGGTTTGGTAGATCACCCCTCCACTTT. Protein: CSAHRTGFGRSPLHF.

The CDR3 region is CASSFGRMNTEAFF. The CDR3 nucleotides are TGTGCCAGCAGCTTCGGGAGAATGAACACTGAAGCTTTCTTT. The chain recombines TRBV7-9 with TRBJ1-1; no definite D call. The CDR3 runs to 14 residues. The V and J ends lost 3 bases and 0 bases respectively, with 8 bases between them. Germline CDR1 and CDR2: SEHNR and FQNEAQ (reference sequence).

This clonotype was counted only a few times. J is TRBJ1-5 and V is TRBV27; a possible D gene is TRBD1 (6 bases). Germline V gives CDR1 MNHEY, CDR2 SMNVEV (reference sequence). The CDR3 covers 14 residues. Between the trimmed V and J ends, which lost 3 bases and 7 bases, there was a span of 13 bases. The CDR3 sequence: CASSFRGDRQPQHF. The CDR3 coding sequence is TGTGCCAGCAGTTTTAGGGGGGATCGGCAGCCCCAGCATTTT.

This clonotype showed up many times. In DNA form, the CDR3 reads TGTGCCAGCAGGGAGGGACGGTTGAACACTGAAGCTTTCTTT. Encoded protein: CASREGRLNTEAFF. The V and J genes are TRBV2 and TRBJ1-1, with D possibly being TRBD1 (5 bases). Trimming removed 6 bases at V and 0 bases at J, with 11 bases between. CDR1 and CDR2 (germline): SNHLY, FYNNEI. This CDR3 comprises 14 residues.

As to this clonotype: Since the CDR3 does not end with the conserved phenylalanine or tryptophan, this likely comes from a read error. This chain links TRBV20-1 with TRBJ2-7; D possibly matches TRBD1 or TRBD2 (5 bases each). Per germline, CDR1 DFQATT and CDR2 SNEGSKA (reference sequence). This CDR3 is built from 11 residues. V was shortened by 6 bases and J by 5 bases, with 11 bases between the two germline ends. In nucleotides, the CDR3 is TGCAGTGCGGGGGTTAAGGACGAGCAGTACTGC. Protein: CSAGVKDEQYC.

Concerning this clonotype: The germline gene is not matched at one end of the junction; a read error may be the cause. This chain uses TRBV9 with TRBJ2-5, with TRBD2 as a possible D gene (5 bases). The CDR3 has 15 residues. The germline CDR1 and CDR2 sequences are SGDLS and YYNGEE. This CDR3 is CVSSDGLRPAETQYF. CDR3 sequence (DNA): TGTGTCAGCAGCGACGGACTCCGGCCGGCGGAGACCCAGTACTTC.

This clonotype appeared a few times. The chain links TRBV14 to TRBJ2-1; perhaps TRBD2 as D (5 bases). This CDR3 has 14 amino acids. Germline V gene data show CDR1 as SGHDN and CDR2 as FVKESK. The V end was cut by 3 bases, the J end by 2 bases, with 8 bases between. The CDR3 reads CASSHIGTYNEQFF. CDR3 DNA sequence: TGTGCCAGCAGCCATATCGGGACCTACAATGAGCAGTTCTTC.

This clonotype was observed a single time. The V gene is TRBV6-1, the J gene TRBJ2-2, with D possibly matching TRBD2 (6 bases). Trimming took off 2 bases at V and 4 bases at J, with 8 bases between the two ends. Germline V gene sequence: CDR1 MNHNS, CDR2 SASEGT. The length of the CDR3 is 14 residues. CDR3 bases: TGTGCCAGCAGTGAAACGGAGGGCACCGGGGAGCTGTTTTTT. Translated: CASSETEGTGELFF.

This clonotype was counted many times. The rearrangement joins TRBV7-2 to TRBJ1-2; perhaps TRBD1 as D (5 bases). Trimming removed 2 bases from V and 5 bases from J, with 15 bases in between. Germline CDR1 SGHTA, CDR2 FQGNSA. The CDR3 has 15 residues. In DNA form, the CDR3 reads TGTGCCAGCAGCTTAAGGGAGGGACGTCAGTATGGCTACACCTTC. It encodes CASSLREGRQYGYTF.

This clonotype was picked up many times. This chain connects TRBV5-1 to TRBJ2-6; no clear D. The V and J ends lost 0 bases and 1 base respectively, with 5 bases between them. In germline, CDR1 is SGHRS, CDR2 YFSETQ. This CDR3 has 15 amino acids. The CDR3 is CASSLGASGANVLTF. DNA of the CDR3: TGCGCCAGCAGCTTGGGGGCGTCTGGGGCCAACGTCCTGACTTTC. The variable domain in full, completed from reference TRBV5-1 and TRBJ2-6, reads KAGVTQTPRYLIKTRGQQVTLSCSPISGHRSVSWYQQTPGQGLQFLFEYFSETQRNKGNFPGRFSGRQFSNSRSEMNVSTLELGDSALYLCASSLGASGANVLTFGAGSRLTVL.

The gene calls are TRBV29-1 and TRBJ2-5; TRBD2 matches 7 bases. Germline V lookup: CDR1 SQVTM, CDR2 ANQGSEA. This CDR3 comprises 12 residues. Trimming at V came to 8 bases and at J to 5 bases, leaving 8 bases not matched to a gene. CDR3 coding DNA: TGCAGCTTAGGGAGGGCTGGGGAGACCCAGTACTTC. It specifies CSLGRAGETQYF.

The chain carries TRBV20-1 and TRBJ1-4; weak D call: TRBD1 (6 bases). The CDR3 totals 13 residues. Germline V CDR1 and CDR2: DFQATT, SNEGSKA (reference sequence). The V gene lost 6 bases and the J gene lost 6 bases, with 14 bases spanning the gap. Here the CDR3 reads CSAPSGAHEKLFF. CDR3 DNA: TGCAGTGCCCCTTCGGGGGCGCATGAAAAACTGTTTTTT.

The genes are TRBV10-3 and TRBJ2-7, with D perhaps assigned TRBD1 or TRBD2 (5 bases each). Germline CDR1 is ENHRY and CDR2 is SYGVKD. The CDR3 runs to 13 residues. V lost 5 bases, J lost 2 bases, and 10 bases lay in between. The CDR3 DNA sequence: TGTGCCATCAGTCCCCGGGACCCCTACGAGCAGTACTTC. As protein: CAISPRDPYEQYF.

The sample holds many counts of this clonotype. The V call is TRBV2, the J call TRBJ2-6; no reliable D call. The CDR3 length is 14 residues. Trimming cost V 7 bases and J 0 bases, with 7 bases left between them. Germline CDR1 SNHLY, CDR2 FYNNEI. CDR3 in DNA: TGTGCCAGCAATCCTGACTCTGGGGCCAACGTCCTGACTTTC. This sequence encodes CASNPDSGANVLTF.

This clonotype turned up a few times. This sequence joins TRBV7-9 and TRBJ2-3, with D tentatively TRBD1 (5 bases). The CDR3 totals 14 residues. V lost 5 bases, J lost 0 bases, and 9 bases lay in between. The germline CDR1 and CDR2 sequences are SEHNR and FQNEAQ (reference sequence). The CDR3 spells CASSRTHSTDTQYF. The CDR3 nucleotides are TGTGCCAGCAGCCGGACACACAGCACAGATACGCAGTATTTT.

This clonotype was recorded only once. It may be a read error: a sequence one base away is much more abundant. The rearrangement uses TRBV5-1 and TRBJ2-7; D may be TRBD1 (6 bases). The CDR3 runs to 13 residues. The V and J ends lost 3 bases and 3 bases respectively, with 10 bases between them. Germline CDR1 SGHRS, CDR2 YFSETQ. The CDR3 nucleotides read TGCGCCAGCAGCTGGAGACAGGTCTACGAGCAGTACTTC. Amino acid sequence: CASSWRQVYEQYF.

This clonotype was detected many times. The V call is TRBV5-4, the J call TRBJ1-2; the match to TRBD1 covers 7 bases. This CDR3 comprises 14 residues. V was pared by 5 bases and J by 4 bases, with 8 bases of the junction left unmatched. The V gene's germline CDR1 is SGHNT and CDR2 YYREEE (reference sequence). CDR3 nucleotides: TGTGCCAGCAGTTTACCCAACAGGGGCTATGGCTACACCTTC. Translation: CASSLPNRGYGYTF. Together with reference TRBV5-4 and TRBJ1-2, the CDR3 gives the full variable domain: ETGVTQSPTHLIKTRGQQVTLRCSSQSGHNTVSWYQQALGQGPQFIFQYYREEENGRGNFPPRFSGLQFPNYSSELNVNALELDDSALYLCASSLPNRGYGYTFGSGTRLTVV.